What follows are 2 T cell receptor beta chains derived from one specimen sequenced in a study of T cells expressing NK-cell markers. TCRdb re-called the 5' RACE reads; one entry per CDR3 protein, DNA not given. Its table lists about 170,000 distinct CDR3 sequences. Sequenced: blood T cells: a sorted CD56 or NKG2C T cell subset, CD4+ or CD8+ T cells, or bulk PBMC T cells (not recorded which). The receptors originated from a man between 18 and 69 years old in good health.

This rearrangement joins TRBV20-1 to TRBJ2-2; TCRdb calls TRBD2, which cannot be checked without DNA. Germline V lookup: CDR1 DFQATT, CDR2 SNEGSKA (reference sequence). The CDR3 covers 16 residues. This chain's CDR3 is CSARDRKLASTGELFF.

V usage is TRBV6-2 or TRBV6-3 and J usage is TRBJ1-6; TCRdb returns TRBD1, unconfirmable since there is no DNA. This CDR3 region has 16 residues. Germline CDR1 and CDR2: MNHEY and SVGEGT. CDR3 protein: CASSYKAPEEGSPLHF.